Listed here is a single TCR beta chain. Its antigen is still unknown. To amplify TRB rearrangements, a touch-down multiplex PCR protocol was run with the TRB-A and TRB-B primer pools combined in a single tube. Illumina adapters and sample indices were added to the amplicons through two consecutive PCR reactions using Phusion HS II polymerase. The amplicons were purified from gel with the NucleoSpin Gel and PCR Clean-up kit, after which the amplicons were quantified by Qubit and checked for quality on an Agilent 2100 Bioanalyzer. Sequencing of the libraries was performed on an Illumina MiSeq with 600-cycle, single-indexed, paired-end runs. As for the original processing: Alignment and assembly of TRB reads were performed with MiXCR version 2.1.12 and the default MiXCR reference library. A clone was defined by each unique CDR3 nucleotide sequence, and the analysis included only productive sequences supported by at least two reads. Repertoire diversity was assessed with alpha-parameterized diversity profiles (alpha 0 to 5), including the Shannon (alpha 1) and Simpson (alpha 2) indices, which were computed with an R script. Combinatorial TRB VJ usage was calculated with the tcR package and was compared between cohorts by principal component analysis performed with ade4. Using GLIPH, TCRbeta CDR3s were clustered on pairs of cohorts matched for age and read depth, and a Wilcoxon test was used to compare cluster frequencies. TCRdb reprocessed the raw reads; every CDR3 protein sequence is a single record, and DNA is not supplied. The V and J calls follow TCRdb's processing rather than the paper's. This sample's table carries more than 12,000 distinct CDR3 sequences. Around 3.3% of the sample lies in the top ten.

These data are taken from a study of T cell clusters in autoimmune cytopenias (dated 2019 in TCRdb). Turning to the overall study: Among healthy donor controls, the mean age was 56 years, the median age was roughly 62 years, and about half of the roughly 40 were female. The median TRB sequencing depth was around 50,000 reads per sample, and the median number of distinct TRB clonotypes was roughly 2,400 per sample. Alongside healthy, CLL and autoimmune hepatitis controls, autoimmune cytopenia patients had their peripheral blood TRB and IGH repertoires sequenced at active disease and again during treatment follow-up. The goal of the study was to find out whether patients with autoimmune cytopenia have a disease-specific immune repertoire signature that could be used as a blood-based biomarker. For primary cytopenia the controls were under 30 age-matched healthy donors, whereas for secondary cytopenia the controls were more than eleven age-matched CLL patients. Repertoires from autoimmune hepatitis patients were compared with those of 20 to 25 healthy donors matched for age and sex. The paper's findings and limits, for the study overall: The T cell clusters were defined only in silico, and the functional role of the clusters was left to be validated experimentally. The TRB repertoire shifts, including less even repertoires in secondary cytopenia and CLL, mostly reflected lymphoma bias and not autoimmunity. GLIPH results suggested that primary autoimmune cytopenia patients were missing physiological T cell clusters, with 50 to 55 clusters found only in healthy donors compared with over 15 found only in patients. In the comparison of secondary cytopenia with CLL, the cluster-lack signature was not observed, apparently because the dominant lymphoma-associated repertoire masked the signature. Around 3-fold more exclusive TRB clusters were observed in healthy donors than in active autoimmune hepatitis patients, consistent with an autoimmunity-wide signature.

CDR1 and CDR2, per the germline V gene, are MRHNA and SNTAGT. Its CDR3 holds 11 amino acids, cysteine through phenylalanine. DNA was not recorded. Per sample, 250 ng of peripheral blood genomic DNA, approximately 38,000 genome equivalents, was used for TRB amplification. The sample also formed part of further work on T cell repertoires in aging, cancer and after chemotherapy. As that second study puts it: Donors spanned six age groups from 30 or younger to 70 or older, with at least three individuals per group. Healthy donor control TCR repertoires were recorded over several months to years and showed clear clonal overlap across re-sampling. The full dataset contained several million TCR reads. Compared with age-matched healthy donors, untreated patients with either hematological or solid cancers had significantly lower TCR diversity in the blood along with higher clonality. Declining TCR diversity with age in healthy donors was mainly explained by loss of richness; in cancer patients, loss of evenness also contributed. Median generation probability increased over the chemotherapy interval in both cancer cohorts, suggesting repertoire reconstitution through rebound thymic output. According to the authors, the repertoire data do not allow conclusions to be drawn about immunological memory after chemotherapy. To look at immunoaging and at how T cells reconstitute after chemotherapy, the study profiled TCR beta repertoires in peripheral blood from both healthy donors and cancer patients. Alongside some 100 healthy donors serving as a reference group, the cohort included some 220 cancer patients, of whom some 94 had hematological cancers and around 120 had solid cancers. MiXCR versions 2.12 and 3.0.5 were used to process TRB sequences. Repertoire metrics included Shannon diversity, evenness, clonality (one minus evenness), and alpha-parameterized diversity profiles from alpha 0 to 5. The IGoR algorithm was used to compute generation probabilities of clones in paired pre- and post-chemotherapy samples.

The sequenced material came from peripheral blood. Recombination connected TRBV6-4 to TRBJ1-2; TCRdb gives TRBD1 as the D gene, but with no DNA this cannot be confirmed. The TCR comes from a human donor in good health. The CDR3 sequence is CASSGGRGYTF.